This TCR beta chain was obtained from a study of blood T cell repertoires in COVID-19. Background on the study: Some COVID-19 samples were acute and others convalescent; all came from the United States, Italy and Spain. T cells, B-cell-depleted T cells, or PBMCs provided the cDNA or gDNA that served as material.

How the authors handled the data: Reference gene primer amplification yielded estimated nucleated cell counts. The table came from immunoSEQ multiplex PCR; TCRdb's copy has only in-frame clones and leaves some out. Clone size and the V and J calls come from that table; the DNA yielded D and trimming. Of under 200,000 clones in the sample, more than 70% are singletons; the top ten hold around 1.5%. The junction had 7 bases not matched to a gene; V was cut back by 3 bases and J by 9 bases. The CDR3 is 15 residues long. In germline, CDR1 is SGHNT, CDR2 YYREEE (reference sequence). Sequencing used peripheral blood. This chain connects TRBV5-4 to TRBJ1-6; TRBD1 matches 9 bases. The clonotype originates from a man aged 18-30 years with active or convalescent COVID-19. The CDR3 spells CASSSKTGGISPLHF. The CDR3 DNA reads TGTGCCAGCAGCTCAAAGACAGGGGGTATTTCACCCCTCCACTTT.